A single T cell receptor (beta chain) is shown here with its context. Its recognized antigen is unknown. No quality values exist for individual bases; no much larger clone is one base distant. This record belongs to a study of blood T cell repertoires in COVID-19 (dated by TCRdb to about 2020). Study-wide context: Samples from collaborators originated in the United States, Italy and Spain and spanned both the acute and convalescent phases of COVID-19. The prospective study material was composed of cDNA or gDNA derived from T cells, B-cell-depleted T cells, or PBMCs. The dataset comprised deeply sampled blood TCRbeta repertoires from subjects exposed to, actively infected with, or recovered from COVID-19. The repertoires were made available in a free public database intended to serve as a resource for research on the immune response to SARS-CoV-2. Samples came from the ongoing ImmuneRACE study (first 160 participants) plus 1,254 subjects from 6 global collaborators. A de-identified subject ID, COVID-19 status, age in years and sex were almost always included in the sample metadata. Where available, HLA class I and class II types were taken from metadata supplied by the sample provider and were not determined by assay-based typing. Overall study results and their limits: The quantity of clinical and demographic metadata differed by source and by participant and was supplied without curation.

TCRbeta CDR3 regions were amplified from genomic DNA using the immunoSEQ Assay, a bias-controlled multiplex PCR. In the paper's pipeline: The number of nucleated cells in each sample was estimated from the amplification of reference gene primers within the assay. Sequence reads were collapsed and filtered to measure the absolute abundance of every unique TCRbeta CDR3 rearrangement. For each sample, productive Simpson clonality was calculated as the square root of Simpson's diversity index over productive rearrangements. TCRdb provides this immuneACCESS table in a form limited to in-frame rearrangements. Some clones are lacking; in checked studies, under half of them reflect an unresolved V gene, and why the rest are absent is not known. That table is the source of V, J and clone size, and D and trimming were worked out from the DNA. The sample table contains roughly 250,000 clones; only one count was recorded for 81% of them. Around 2.9% of the sample is in the top ten clones.

There are 15 amino acids in the CDR3, from cysteine to phenylalanine inclusive. Of the read, only the CDR3 DNA is kept; its 45 bases are in frame from base 1. Per the germline V gene, SGHRS is the CDR1 and YFSETQ is the CDR2. Trimming at the junction amounts to 0 bases on V and 5 bases on J, and the germline ends lie 12 bases apart. The collaborating institutions used their own protocols to collect whole blood in K2EDTA tubes. For TCRbeta analysis, collaborators shipped samples in one of three forms: frozen whole blood, isolated PBMCs, or DNA extracted from either of those sample types. The specimen was peripheral blood. The V gene is TRBV5-1 and the J gene is TRBJ1-5; TRBD1 is a weak D gene call, 6 bases matching. The TCR was taken from a woman between 55 and 75 years old with active or convalescent COVID-19. CDR3 sequence: CASSLGTGRHQPQHF. The nucleotides are TGCGCCAGCAGCTTGGGAACAGGGCGGCATCAGCCCCAGCATTTT.